These 11 T cell receptor beta chains share one sample of origin, sequenced in a study of graft-versus-host responses after intestinal transplantation. Produced via immunoSEQ multiplex PCR; TCRdb's table is partial and in-frame only. The data contain approximately 130,000 clones, over 85% of them singletons. For these receptors, no antigen is known. The sample here was unstimulated CD4+ T cells sorted from spleen or lymph node cells, taken before intestinal transplant. These receptor sequences come from a human donor who received an intestinal transplant.

The chain carries TRBV19 and TRBJ1-5; the match to TRBD1 covers 7 bases. From germline, CDR1 is LNHDA and CDR2 SQIVND (reference sequence). This CDR3 is built from 13 residues. Losses at the gene ends were 9 bases for V and 5 bases for J; bases not matched to a gene: 7. CDR3 amino acids: CASQDRPHQPQHF. The CDR3 DNA follows: TGTGCCAGCCAGGACAGGCCACATCAGCCCCAGCATTTT.

The V and J genes are TRBV6-1 and TRBJ1-2, with 10 bases identical to TRBD1. The CDR3 is 13 amino acids. V lost 7 bases, J lost 8 bases, and 7 bases stayed unmatched. Germline CDR1 and CDR2: MNHNS and SASEGT. The CDR3 nucleotides read TGTGCCAGCAATGCTGGACAGGGGGGGGGCTACACCTTC. This sequence encodes CASNAGQGGGYTF.

In its sample, this clone was seen once. The rearrangement uses TRBV7-8 and TRBJ2-7; D is possibly TRBD1 (6 bases). Per germline, CDR1 SGHVS and CDR2 FQNEAQ. Trimming left V 11 bases short and J 10 bases short, with 21 bases between. This CDR3 has 12 residues. The CDR3 nucleotides are TGTGCCGGCGGACAGCCAAACTTACCCCAGTACTTC. This codes for CAGGQPNLPQYF.

The rearrangement uses TRBV11-3 and TRBJ1-2; TRBD1 agrees at 7 bases. This CDR3 is built from 16 residues. Germline CDR1 SGHNT, CDR2 YENEEA. Trimming at V came to 5 bases and at J to 0 bases, leaving 9 bases not matched to a gene. The CDR3 bases are TGTGCCAGCAGCCCGCGGACAGGCGTTTCTAACTATGGCTACACCTTC. Translating it yields CASSPRTGVSNYGYTF. Supplemented by reference TRBV11-3 and TRBJ1-2, the full variable domain reads EAGVVQSPRYKIIEKKQPVAFWCNPISGHNTLYWYLQNLGQGPELLIRYENEEAVDDSQLPKDRFSAERLKGVDSTLKIQPAELGDSAVYLCASSPRTGVSNYGYTFGSGTRLTVV.

The V gene is TRBV4-2, the J gene TRBJ2-7; TRBD1 aligns across 7 bases. CDR1 is LGHNA and CDR2 is YNFKEQ in the germline V gene. V lost 1 base, J lost 7 bases, and 13 bases stayed unmatched. This CDR3 is 16 amino acids long. The CDR3 DNA reads TGTGCCAGCAGCCAAGGATTCGGGAAAGGGGGCAGTGAGCAGTACTTC. Translated, it gives CASSQGFGKGGSEQYF.

The chain links TRBV5-1 to TRBJ2-5; tentative D call: TRBD2 (6 bases). Germline lookup yields CDR1 SGHRS and CDR2 YFSETQ. V dropped 6 bases and J dropped 5 bases, with 14 bases sitting between them. The CDR3 has 13 residues. The CDR3 sequence: CASTLAGWETQYF. CDR3 DNA: TGCGCCAGCACACTAGCCGGGTGGGAGACCCAGTACTTC.

V gene TRBV7-9 combines with J gene TRBJ2-5, with a possible D match to TRBD2 (5 bases). The DNA matches TRBJ2-7 better at its end, which makes the J call doubtful. This CDR3 is 13 amino acids long. Germline assignment: CDR1 SEHNR and CDR2 FQNEAQ (reference sequence). DNA for the CDR3: TGTGCCAGCAGCTTAGTACTAGATTCCGAGCAGTACTTC. Translated, it gives CASSLVLDSEQYF.

This sequence joins TRBV30 and TRBJ1-3, with unresolved D. Trimming left V 0 bases short and J 9 bases short, with 18 bases between. Germline lookup yields CDR1 GTSNPN and CDR2 SVGIG (reference sequence). The CDR3 has 15 residues. CDR3 in amino acids: CAWSVRGNEGGTIYF. The CDR3 nucleotides read TGTGCCTGGAGTGTACGTGGGAACGAGGGAGGCACCATATATTTT.

This clone was seen only a few times. This chain joins TRBV7-9 and TRBJ1-6; D is unclear. The CDR3 has 12 amino acids. In germline, CDR1 is SEHNR, CDR2 FQNEAQ (reference sequence). V was trimmed by 3 bases and J by 9 bases, leaving 6 bases between them. CDR3: CASSFQSSPLHF. In DNA form, the CDR3 reads TGTGCCAGCAGCTTTCAGAGTTCACCCCTCCACTTT.

V gene TRBV4-1 combines with J gene TRBJ2-5, with TRBD2 matching over 14 bases. After removal of 0 bases from V and 4 bases from J, the junction contained 7 bases not matched to a gene. Looked up from germline, CDR1 is MGHRA and CDR2 is YSYEKL. This CDR3 is built from 18 residues. The CDR3 is CASSQDSPGTSGGETQYF. In nucleotides, the CDR3 is TGCGCCAGCAGCCAAGACTCACCCGGGACTAGCGGGGGAGAGACCCAGTACTTC.

The chain uses TRBV5-5 and TRBJ2-7, with 7 bases fitting TRBD1. J gave up 1 base and V 3 bases, and 7 bases lay outside the gene matches. The length of the CDR3 is 15 residues. Per the germline V gene, CDR1 is SGHKS and CDR2 is YYEKEE (reference sequence). In DNA form, the CDR3 reads TGTGCCAGCAGCTGGACAGGCCACTCGTCCTACGAGCAGTACTTC. It translates to CASSWTGHSSYEQYF.